A single sample gave rise to the 23 T cell receptor beta chains below, sequenced in a study of regulatory T cells in long-lasting Graves disease. As for time point: persistent/refractory GD, antithyroid drugs over 5 years with positive TRAb. The TCR library was made from RNA extracted from PBMCs. Sequencing libraries for TCR beta were prepared with iRepertoire HTBI primers and Arm-PCR of CDR3 regions. TCRdb ran MiXCR on the multiplex PCR reads and lists one entry per CDR3 protein. This sample has a few hundred thousand distinct CDR3 sequences, with less than 25% found just once. The sequencing here drew on peripheral blood mononuclear cells (PBMCs), taken when the disease was refractory, from a patient treated with antithyroid drugs. All receptors derive from a female donor with Graves disease.

The chain carries TRBV11-3 and TRBJ2-7, with 7 bases aligning to TRBD1. The ends lost 2 bases at V and 3 bases at J; junction bases unmatched: 7. The CDR3 totals 15 residues. The germline V gene has CDR1 SGHNT and CDR2 YENEEA. The chain's CDR3 is CASSLTGQPLYEQYF. The CDR3 nucleotides are TGTGCCAGCAGCTTAACGGGACAGCCTCTCTACGAGCAGTACTTC.

This clonotype was found a few times. The V and J genes are TRBV5-1 and TRBJ1-5; D not certain. The CDR3 consists of 15 residues. Germline CDR1 and CDR2: SGHRS and YFSETQ. V gave up 0 bases and J gave up 1 base, with 8 bases separating them. CDR3 sequence (DNA): TGCGCCAGCAGCTTGGGTCCGGGGAGCAATCAGCCCCAGCATTTT. Amino acids: CASSLGPGSNQPQHF.

This clonotype was detected ten times or more. V is TRBV11-3 and J is TRBJ2-5, with D uncertain. The V gene's germline CDR1 is SGHNT and CDR2 YENEEA. Trimming pared 1 base from V and 3 bases from J, leaving 6 bases between. This CDR3 contains 13 residues. CDR3 region: CASSLVAEETQYF. DNA for the CDR3: TGTGCCAGCAGCTTAGTGGCCGAAGAGACCCAGTACTTC.

The rearrangement joins TRBV7-2 to TRBJ2-3; 8 nucleotides align to TRBD2. Germline V lookup: CDR1 SGHTA, CDR2 FQGNSA. The CDR3 loop spans 19 amino acids. V lost 2 bases to trimming and J lost 3 bases; unmatched junction nucleotides: 16. The CDR3 loop is CASSLRSLSSGRVTDTQYF. CDR3 nucleotides: TGTGCCAGCAGCTTAAGGTCGCTTTCGAGCGGGAGAGTTACAGATACGCAGTATTTT.

The sample holds a few counts of this clonotype. This sequence joins TRBV6-1 and TRBJ2-7; 7 bases align to TRBD2. CDR1 is MNHNS and CDR2 is SASEGT in the germline V gene. The CDR3 consists of 12 residues. Losses at the gene ends were 9 bases for V and 5 bases for J; bases not matched to a gene: 7. This CDR3 reads CARTSKPNEQYF. The CDR3 bases are TGTGCCAGGACTAGCAAACCCAACGAGCAGTACTTC.

V usage is TRBV11-2 and J usage is TRBJ2-5, with no clear D. Trimming cost V 5 bases and J 1 base, with 11 bases left between them. Germline values: CDR1 SGHAT, CDR2 FQNNGV. This CDR3 is 14 amino acids long. This CDR3 is CASSRGQFQETQYF. CDR3 sequence (DNA): TGTGCCAGCAGCCGTGGCCAGTTCCAAGAGACCCAGTACTTC.

This clonotype was counted a single time. This chain joins TRBV28 and TRBJ2-4; 7 bases line up with TRBD1. The J call is in doubt because the DNA end fits TRBJ2-1 better. There are 13 residues in the CDR3. Germline CDR1 reads MDHEN; CDR2 reads SYDVKM. CDR3 in amino acids: CASSFGQVDEQFF. The CDR3 DNA sequence: TGTGCCAGCAGTTTTGGACAGGTGGATGAGCAGTTCTTC.

The sample holds a few counts of this clonotype. J is TRBJ2-5 and V is TRBV5-1; 7 bases align to TRBD2. Germline V gene data show CDR1 as SGHRS and CDR2 as YFSETQ. With V trimmed by 3 bases and J by 2 bases, 10 bases remained unmatched. CDR3 length equals 16 residues. The CDR3 sequence is CASSSSGTKEQETQYF. The CDR3 DNA reads TGCGCCAGCAGCTCCTCCGGGACTAAAGAACAAGAGACCCAGTACTTC. Combining the CDR3 with reference TRBV5-1 and TRBJ2-5 gives the whole variable domain KAGVTQTPRYLIKTRGQQVTLSCSPISGHRSVSWYQQTPGQGLQFLFEYFSETQRNKGNFPGRFSGRQFSNSRSEMNVSTLELGDSALYLCASSSSGTKEQETQYFGPGTRLLVL.

In its sample, this clonotype was seen many times. The J gene is TRBJ1-6, the V gene TRBV20-1; tentative D call: TRBD1 (5 bases). The V end lost 4 bases, the J end lost 7 bases, and 11 bases lay between the germline ends. Germline assignment: CDR1 DFQATT and CDR2 SNEGSKA (reference sequence). The CDR3 length is 13 residues. CDR3 coding DNA: TGCAGTGCTAAGGGACTGCGAAATTCACCCCTCCACTTT. Amino acids: CSAKGLRNSPLHF.

This clonotype came up a few times. The chain carries TRBV27 and TRBJ1-1; 7 bases fit TRBD1. Germline lookup yields CDR1 MNHEY and CDR2 SMNVEV (reference sequence). Trimming took 5 bases from V and 4 from J; bases not matched to a gene: 7. The CDR3 sequence is 14 residues long. The CDR3 spells CASSPGGAVTEAFF. The DNA for the CDR3 is TGTGCCAGCAGTCCAGGGGGGGCGGTCACTGAAGCTTTCTTT.

The rearrangement links TRBV11-2 to TRBJ2-2, with 11 bases aligning to TRBD2. This CDR3 has 16 residues. V lost 5 bases to trimming and J lost 4 bases; unmatched junction nucleotides: 6. Looked up from germline, CDR1 is SGHAT and CDR2 is FQNNGV. The CDR3 loop is CASSTGLAGPTGELFF. The CDR3 DNA follows: TGTGCCAGCAGCACCGGACTAGCGGGCCCCACCGGGGAGCTGTTTTTT. The full variable domain, with the rest looked up from reference TRBV11-2 and TRBJ2-2, is EAGVAQSPRYKIIEKRQSVAFWCNPISGHATLYWYQQILGQGPKLLIQFQNNGVVDDSQLPKDRFSAERLKGVDSTLKIQPAKLEDSAVYLCASSTGLAGPTGELFFGEGSRLTVL.

This clonotype was found many times. V is TRBV6-1 and J is TRBJ2-7, with 11 bases aligning to TRBD2. This CDR3 has 13 amino acids. The V segment lost 6 bases and the J segment 4 bases; nucleotides outside the gene matches: 2. The germline V gene has CDR1 MNHNS and CDR2 SASEGT. The CDR3 nucleotides read TGTGCCAGCAGACCTAGCGGGAGGTACGAGCAGTACTTC. This gives the protein CASRPSGRYEQYF.

The chain carries TRBV7-9 and TRBJ2-5; no firm D call. Germline lookup yields CDR1 SEHNR and CDR2 FQNEAQ (reference sequence). The CDR3 loop spans 12 amino acids. Trimming removed 5 bases from V and 3 bases from J, with 7 bases in between. CDR3 nucleotides: TGTGCCAGCAGCCTGATAGAAGAGACCCAGTACTTC. Translation gives CASSLIEETQYF.

This clonotype has a handful of counts. This chain uses TRBV5-1 with TRBJ2-2, with 7 bases lining up with TRBD1. V lost 3 bases and J lost 2; bases outside the gene matches: 7. This CDR3 is 16 amino acids long. CDR1 and CDR2 (germline): SGHRS, YFSETQ. The CDR3 here is CASSSSTGVNTGELFF. The CDR3 DNA is TGCGCCAGCAGCTCATCAACAGGGGTTAACACCGGGGAGCTGTTTTTT.

This clonotype was observed a single time. This may come from a read error, since a much larger clone is one base off. The chain is built from TRBV6-2 or TRBV6-3 and TRBJ2-6; TRBD2 aligns across 11 bases. CDR3 size: 18 residues. Germline-derived CDR1 and CDR2 are MNHEY and SVGEGT. The CDR3 here is CASSRRLAGFSEANVLTF. The DNA for the CDR3 is TGTGCCAGCAGTCGCCGACTAGCGGGATTCTCTGAGGCCAACGTCCTGACTTTC.

This clonotype was seen more than once but under ten times. The genes are TRBV29-1 and TRBJ1-2; unclear D gene. Per germline, CDR1 SQVTM and CDR2 ANQGSEA. V lost 4 bases to trimming and J lost 8 bases, with 11 bases between them. This CDR3 has 11 residues. The CDR3 reads CSVAIGRGYTF. The CDR3 region has the DNA TGCAGCGTTGCTATAGGACGAGGCTACACCTTC. Filled out from reference TRBV29-1 and TRBJ1-2, the complete variable domain reads SAVISQKPSRDICQRGTSLTIQCQVDSQVTMMFWYRQQPGQSLTLIATANQGSEATYESGFVIDKFPISRPNLTFSTLTVSNMSPEDSSIYLCSVAIGRGYTFGSGTRLTVV.

This clonotype came up a few times. This chain uses TRBV3-1 with TRBJ2-7; TRBD1 is a possible D gene (5 bases). Per the germline V gene, CDR1 is LGHDT and CDR2 is YNNKEL (reference sequence). Trimming took 6 bases from V and 3 from J, leaving 15 bases between them. This CDR3 has 14 residues. CDR3 protein: CASSLTIDSYEQYF. The DNA of the CDR3 is TGTGCCAGCAGTCTGACAATTGACAGCTACGAGCAGTACTTC.

Ten or more counts support this clonotype. This chain connects TRBV12-3 or TRBV12-4 to TRBJ1-5; D gene uncertain. V lost 6 bases and J lost 2, with 14 bases in between. The CDR3 covers 15 residues. The CDR3 sequence is CASSPGLLGNQPQHF. Here the CDR3 DNA reads TGTGCCAGCAGCCCGGGATTACTCGGCAATCAGCCCCAGCATTTT.

A few counts support this clonotype. The V gene is TRBV28, the J gene TRBJ1-1, with unresolved D. Trimming shortened V by 7 bases and J by 8 bases, and 14 bases separated the two germline ends. CDR1 MDHEN and CDR2 SYDVKM come from the germline V gene. The CDR3 contains 12 residues. This CDR3 is CASTLDGREAFF. CDR3 bases: TGTGCCAGCACCCTAGACGGACGAGAAGCTTTCTTT.

This clonotype was counted only a few times. The CDR3 DNA reads as TGTGCCAGTACCGACAGGGGACATAGCAATCAGCCCCAGCATTTT. Translating it yields CASTDRGHSNQPQHF. The chain combines TRBV19 with TRBJ1-5; 8 bases fit TRBD1. CDR1 and CDR2 from the germline V gene are LNHDA and SQIVND (reference sequence). V was clipped by 7 bases and J by 0 bases; unmatched bases: 5. There are 15 residues in the CDR3. Combining the CDR3 with reference TRBV19 and TRBJ1-5 gives the whole variable domain DGGITQSPKYLFRKEGQNVTLSCEQNLNHDAMYWYRQDPGQGLRLIYYSQIVNDFQKGDIAEGYSVSREKKESFPLTVTSAQKNPTAFYLCASTDRGHSNQPQHFGDGTRLSIL.

Only a few counts were recorded for this clonotype. This chain's CDR3 is CSATSGRTHEQYF. The CDR3 DNA is TGCAGTGCTACTAGCGGGAGGACCCACGAGCAGTACTTC. The genes are TRBV20-1 and TRBJ2-7, with 11 nucleotides matching TRBD2. Trimming cost V 4 bases and J 5 bases; bases outside gene matches: 4. The germline V gene encodes CDR1 DFQATT and CDR2 SNEGSKA (reference sequence). CDR3 length: 13 residues.

J is TRBJ2-7 and V is TRBV3-1, with TRBD2 matching 10 bases. After removal of 0 bases from V and 3 bases from J, the junction contained 5 bases not matched to a gene. The CDR3 is made up of 16 amino acids. Germline assignment: CDR1 LGHDT and CDR2 YNNKEL (reference sequence). Here the CDR3 reads CASSQETSGFNYEQYF. DNA of the CDR3: TGTGCCAGCAGCCAAGAGACTAGCGGGTTCAACTACGAGCAGTACTTC.

This clonotype turned up a few times. The chain combines TRBV6-5 with TRBJ2-7; 13 nucleotides line up with TRBD2. The CDR3 contains 16 residues. V lost 4 bases, J lost 3 bases, and 6 bases stayed unmatched. Germline assignment: CDR1 MNHEY and CDR2 SVGAGI. The CDR3 region is CASSFGTSGDLYEQYF. CDR3 DNA: TGTGCCAGCAGTTTCGGGACTAGCGGGGACCTCTACGAGCAGTACTTC.